The 3 T cell receptor beta chains reported below all come from one sample, sequenced in a study of blood T cell repertoires in COVID-19. Sequencing used immunoSEQ multiplex PCR; TCRdb keeps in-frame clones, though not all of them. The sample records about 52,000 clones, around 92% being singletons. Sequencing was performed on peripheral blood. Receptor source: an elderly man with active or convalescent COVID-19.

This clone was picked up a small number of times. V is TRBV6-6 and J is TRBJ1-5, with TRBD1 identical over 12 bases. The CDR3 runs 16 residues. CDR1 and CDR2 from the germline V gene are MNHNY and SVGAGI (reference sequence). J was trimmed by 6 bases and V by 2 bases; bases with no gene match: 5. CDR3 residues: CASSYEPGQGAQPQHF. In DNA form, the CDR3 reads TGTGCCAGCAGTTACGAACCGGGACAGGGGGCTCAGCCCCAGCATTTT.

This chain connects TRBV5-6 to TRBJ2-5, with TRBD1 identical over 8 bases. The CDR3 has 15 residues. Germline CDR1 and CDR2: SGHDT and YYEEEE. After removal of 1 base from V and 2 bases from J, the junction contained 4 bases not matched to a gene. CDR3 bases: TGTGCCAGCAGCTTGCCCGGACAGGGACAAGAGACCCAGTACTTC. The encoded protein is CASSLPGQGQETQYF.

The CDR3, as DNA: TGTGCCAGCAGCTCACAGGGACTACACGTAGTGAGTGAGCAGTTCTTC. Translating it yields CASSSQGLHVVSEQFF. The chain combines TRBV6-2 or TRBV6-3 with TRBJ2-1; D might be TRBD2 (7 bases). Germline V gene sequence: CDR1 MNHEY, CDR2 SVGEGT. The CDR3 has 16 amino acids. V was trimmed by 6 bases and J by 9 bases, leaving 24 bases between them.